This T cell receptor (beta chain) was observed in a study of cytotoxic CD8 clonotypes in ibrutinib-treated CLL. Study conclusions and caveats: Clonality rose at ibrutinib response and fell back toward baseline at progression. Treatment left the uncommon public clonotypes either contracted or stable in frequency.

This clone was detected a few times. Its cognate antigen is unknown. The repertoire was sequenced with immunoSEQ multiplex PCR; TCRdb's copy has only in-frame clones and lacks some. The repertoire includes a few thousand clones, 83% of them detected once, and about 19% sits in the top ten. CDR1 and CDR2 (germline): LNHDA, SQIVND (reference sequence). The CDR3 runs to 15 residues. Trimming cost V 8 bases and J 0 bases; bases outside gene matches: 6. The sequencing used PBMCs, collected before ibrutinib treatment. The chain employs TRBV19 and TRBJ1-5; 8 positions match TRBD1. The clonotype comes from a human donor with chronic lymphocytic leukemia. In DNA form, the CDR3 reads TGTGCCAGTCTACCGACAGGGGCTAGCAATCAGCCCCAGCATTTT. Protein sequence: CASLPTGASNQPQHF.